The 15 T cell receptor beta chains reported below all come from one sample, sequenced in a study of regulatory T cells in long-lasting Graves disease. Time point here: persistent/refractory GD, antithyroid drugs over 5 years with positive TRAb. Preparation of the TCR library used RNA extracted from PBMCs. Arm-PCR of CDR3 regions with iRepertoire HTBI primers generated TCR beta libraries. TCRdb re-derived calls from the multiplex PCR reads in MiXCR, one entry per CDR3 protein. The sample has roughly 400,000 distinct CDR3 sequences, roughly 20% seen once. The sequences come from peripheral blood mononuclear cells (PBMCs), collected when the disease was refractory, from a patient treated with antithyroid drugs. These TCRs come from a female donor with Graves disease.

This clonotype has a handful of counts. The rearrangement joins TRBV5-1 to TRBJ2-4; D may be TRBD1 (6 bases). Germline values: CDR1 SGHRS, CDR2 YFSETQ. V was trimmed by 4 bases and J by 2 bases, leaving 16 bases between them. This CDR3 contains 16 residues. The CDR3 nucleotides read TGCGCCAGCAGCCCTGGACAGTCCTTCTCCAAAAACATTCAGTACTTC. Translating gives CASSPGQSFSKNIQYF.

The rearrangement joins TRBV19 to TRBJ1-5; a possible D gene is TRBD1 (5 bases). Deletions cut 3 bases from V and 4 bases from J, with 16 bases between. The CDR3 covers 16 residues. Germline CDR1 reads LNHDA; CDR2 reads SQIVND (reference sequence). The CDR3: CASSIYRGLGNQPQHF. DNA for the CDR3: TGTGCCAGTAGTATCTATCGGGGGTTGGGGAATCAGCCCCAGCATTTT.

This clonotype was detected a few times. The V and J genes are TRBV29-1 and TRBJ2-4; D gene ambiguous. The CDR3 covers 12 residues. V lost 6 bases and J 2 bases, leaving 8 bases between the germline ends. The germline CDR1 and CDR2 sequences are SQVTM and ANQGSEA. The CDR3 loop reads CSVQGSKNIQYF. The CDR3 DNA follows: TGCAGCGTACAAGGGTCCAAAAACATTCAGTACTTC.

This clonotype was counted a few times. The J gene is TRBJ2-7, the V gene TRBV20-1, with 10 bases lining up with TRBD2. Trimming removed 6 bases from V and 6 bases from J; junction bases left unmatched: 8. The CDR3 runs 13 residues. From germline, CDR1 is DFQATT and CDR2 SNEGSKA (reference sequence). The CDR3, as DNA: TGCAGTGCCAAATCAAGCGGGAGGGGCGAGCAGTACTTC. Translation gives CSAKSSGRGEQYF.

The table lists this clonotype with a few counts. The V and J genes are TRBV5-1 and TRBJ1-1; 8 bases map to TRBD1. The germline CDR1 and CDR2 sequences are SGHRS and YFSETQ. Unmatched junction bases numbered 9, after V lost 4 bases and J lost 7 bases. The CDR3 sequence is 14 residues long. CDR3 sequence (DNA): TGCGCCAGCAGCCTGCAGGACAGGGCAGTTGAAGCTTTCTTT. Protein sequence: CASSLQDRAVEAFF.

V is TRBV7-9 and J is TRBJ1-3, with a possible D match to TRBD1 (6 bases). V lost 5 bases and J lost 7, with 15 bases in between. Germline V gives CDR1 SEHNR, CDR2 FQNEAQ (reference sequence). CDR3 size: 14 residues. CDR3 sequence reads: CASSTITGRNTIYF. The DNA of the CDR3 is TGTGCCAGCAGCACGATCACAGGGAGGAACACCATATATTTT.

The chain couples TRBV7-9 to TRBJ2-7; 11 nucleotides align to TRBD1. The CDR3 has 15 amino acids. CDR1 is SEHNR and CDR2 is FQNEAQ in the germline V gene (reference sequence). V gave up 0 bases and J gave up 6 bases; unmatched junction bases: 4. This chain's CDR3 is CASSLAGTGGGEQYF. CDR3 coding DNA: TGTGCCAGCAGCTTAGCCGGGACAGGGGGTGGCGAGCAGTACTTC. Based on the CDR3 plus reference TRBV7-9 and TRBJ2-7, the full variable domain is DTGVSQNPRHKITKRGQNVTFRCDPISEHNRLYWYRQTLGQGPEFLTYFQNEAQLEKSRLLSDRFSAERPKGSFSTLEIQRTEQGDSAMYLCASSLAGTGGGEQYFGPGTRLTVT.

CDR3 nucleotides: TGTGCCAGGCCGGGACTCCACCAAGAGACCCAGTACTTC. It translates to CARPGLHQETQYF. The rearrangement joins TRBV27 to TRBJ2-5; D is possibly TRBD2 (6 bases). The CDR3 is 13 amino acids. Per the germline V gene, CDR1 is MNHEY and CDR2 is SMNVEV (reference sequence). V dropped 9 bases and J dropped 0 bases, with 11 bases sitting between them.

This rearrangement joins TRBV5-5 to TRBJ1-2; TRBD1 aligns across 8 bases. The V and J ends lost 2 bases and 10 bases, in that order; junction bases with no gene match: 10. The CDR3 loop spans 14 amino acids. CDR1 SGHKS and CDR2 YYEKEE come from the germline V gene (reference sequence). CDR3 in DNA: TGTGCCAGCAGCTTCGGACAGGGCCTGAAAGTCTACACCTTC. Translated: CASSFGQGLKVYTF.

This clonotype was observed at least ten times. The V and J genes are TRBV7-9 and TRBJ2-7; TRBD2 matches at 7 bases. Germline values: CDR1 SEHNR, CDR2 FQNEAQ (reference sequence). The length of the CDR3 is 17 residues. The junction had 14 bases not matched to a gene; V was cut back by 3 bases and J by 3 bases. Here the CDR3 DNA reads TGTGCCAGCAGCTTTAACGAATTGGCGGGAGCAGTCTACGAGCAGTACTTC. This codes for CASSFNELAGAVYEQYF.

This clonotype has a handful of counts. This sequence joins TRBV7-8 and TRBJ2-2, with TRBD2 matching over 9 bases. V was clipped by 3 bases and J by 4 bases; unmatched bases: 3. Germline V gene lookup returns CDR1 SGHVS and CDR2 FQNEAQ. The CDR3 is made up of 15 amino acids. This chain's CDR3 is CASSFGSGSTGELFF. CDR3 in DNA: TGTGCCAGCAGCTTTGGTAGCGGGAGCACCGGGGAGCTGTTTTTT.

This clonotype showed up many times. The J gene is TRBJ1-4, the V gene TRBV28; the D gene is possibly TRBD1 (6 bases). CDR1 MDHEN and CDR2 SYDVKM come from the germline V gene. The ends were cut back, 4 bases at V and 12 bases at J, with 18 bases in the middle. The CDR3 sequence is 14 residues long. The CDR3 spells CASSSFGGMLQLFF. Here the CDR3 DNA reads TGTGCCAGCAGTTCCTTTGGGGGCATGTTGCAACTGTTTTTT.

The chain recombines TRBV12-3 or TRBV12-4 with TRBJ2-2; possible D gene TRBD1, 6 bases. CDR3 length: 16 residues. V lost 5 bases, J lost 2 bases, and 15 bases lay in between. The CDR3 region is CASSPIPGHNTGELFF. CDR3 sequence (DNA): TGTGCCAGCAGTCCCATCCCGGGACACAACACCGGGGAGCTGTTTTTT.

This clonotype was observed a few times. The chain joins TRBV6-1 to TRBJ1-1; 11 bases align to TRBD1. The germline CDR1 and CDR2 sequences are MNHNS and SASEGT. The CDR3 is 16 residues long. V shed 1 base and J 6 bases; nucleotides not matched to a gene: 7. This chain's CDR3 is CASSEGDRGLGAEAFF. The CDR3 DNA reads TGTGCCAGCAGTGAAGGGGACAGGGGGTTAGGAGCTGAAGCTTTCTTT.

This clonotype was counted only a few times. The J gene is TRBJ1-6, the V gene TRBV19; 8 positions match TRBD1. Germline V CDR1 and CDR2: LNHDA, SQIVND (reference sequence). This CDR3 spans 13 amino acids. With V trimmed by 11 bases and J by 7 bases, 7 bases remained unmatched. The CDR3 region has the DNA TGTGCCGCTTCGACAGGGGACAATTCACCCCTCCACTTT. Its translation: CAASTGDNSPLHF.